Below, one T cell receptor beta chain is given with its context. Its antigen is undetermined. TCRdb analysed the reads with MiXCR anew, one entry per CDR3 protein. The sample contains 400,000 to 600,000 distinct CDR3 sequences, 40% to 50% of which appear only once. This sample was taken from a study of T cell repertoires in cytomegalovirus infection. Study in general: Peptides in the study included HLA-C-restricted and HLA-B-restricted CMV epitopes. Public TCR beta signatures were indicative of both CMV infection and a matching HLA type.

Study results and limitations: In two of eight donors, the top clonotype was HLA-C-restricted CMV-specific.

This CDR3 spans 14 amino acids. Germline-derived CDR1 and CDR2 are SGHDT and YYEEEE. V lost 4 bases and J lost 2, with 12 bases in between. Specimen: cultured PBMCs, collected from culture after CMV antigen stimulation. The J gene is TRBJ1-1, the V gene TRBV5-6; D possibly corresponds to TRBD1 (6 bases). The sequence came from a human donor in good health (CMV status not recorded). Some clones in this sample may be carry-over from other donors' samples. CDR3 bases: TGTGCCAGCAGCCCCGGACAGATAAACACTGAAGCTTTCTTT. Its translation is CASSPGQINTEAFF. Based on the CDR3 plus reference TRBV5-6 and TRBJ1-1, the full variable domain is DAGVTQSPTHLIKTRGQQVTLRCSPKSGHDTVSWYQQALGQGPQFIFQYYEEEERQRGNFPDRFSGHQFPNYSSELNVNALLLGDSALYLCASSPGQINTEAFFGQGTRLTVV.